The T cell receptor beta chain described here comes from a study of T cells in localized non-small cell lung cancer. Only in-frame clones appear in the TCRdb table, and some are missing; sequencing was by immunoSEQ multiplex PCR. The table records some 49,000 clones, approximately 80% of them present only once. CDR1 and CDR2 (germline): LNHNV, YYDKDF (reference sequence). CDR3 size: 12 residues. In the case of this clone: As yet, its antigen is unknown.

General observations from the study: Compared with tumor, uninvolved adjacent lung displayed greater T cell clonality, ranking highest overall. A median of about 60 of the top 100 tumor clones appeared in adjacent lung, which was paired and uninvolved. Elevated circulating T cell density in blood was associated with longer overall survival.

V is TRBV15 and J is TRBJ2-5; D gene ambiguous. The J call may be wrong; the DNA end is better matched by TRBJ2-7. The sequences come from peripheral blood mononuclear cells, collected before any cancer treatment. This clonotype was sampled from a man aged 40 to 69 with stage III lung adenocarcinoma. The CDR3 here is CATSPTGYEQYF. Written as DNA, the CDR3 is TGTGCCACCAGCCCGACGGGCTACGAGCAGTACTTC.